The 4 T cell receptor beta chains below were found in one sample sequenced in a study of blood T cell repertoires in COVID-19. The method was immunoSEQ multiplex PCR; TCRdb's version includes in-frame clones alone and lacks a portion of them. The table includes 50,000 or so clones, roughly 76% detected once. The sample was peripheral blood. All receptors derive from a woman aged 60 to 75 with acute or convalescent COVID-19.

The CDR3 is CASTLSYNEQFF. The CDR3 region has the DNA TGTGCCAGCACACTCTCCTACAATGAGCAGTTCTTC. This chain uses TRBV25-1 with TRBJ2-1; D gene ambiguous. Deletions cut 7 bases from V and 0 bases from J, with 4 bases between. Germline values: CDR1 MGHDK, CDR2 SYGVNS. The CDR3 sequence is 12 residues long.

This rearrangement joins TRBV7-8 to TRBJ2-7; D unclear. With 5 bases removed from V and 3 bases from J, the gap between germline ends came to 5 bases. The V gene's germline CDR1 is SGHVS and CDR2 FQNEAQ. The CDR3 sequence is 11 residues long. The CDR3 DNA is TGTGCCAGCAGCCTCTACTACGAGCAGTACTTC. This translates into CASSLYYEQYF.

This chain's CDR3 is CATSVLGTGAQKLFF. The CDR3 DNA sequence: TGTGCCACCAGCGTGCTCGGGACAGGGGCCCAAAAACTGTTTTTT. This rearrangement joins TRBV15 to TRBJ1-4; TRBD1 aligns across 10 bases. Germline V gene lookup returns CDR1 LNHNV and CDR2 YYDKDF (reference sequence). The CDR3 loop spans 15 amino acids. V lost 5 bases and J lost 9; bases outside the gene matches: 9.

J is TRBJ1-2 and V is TRBV27, with 8 positions matching TRBD1. This CDR3 comprises 16 residues. Germline V lookup: CDR1 MNHEY, CDR2 SMNVEV (reference sequence). V was clipped by 3 bases and J by 6 bases; unmatched bases: 12. DNA of the CDR3: TGTGCCAGCAGTTTTATAGCCGGACAGGGCTTGAATGGCTACACCTTC. Protein: CASSFIAGQGLNGYTF.